These 26 T cell receptor beta chains were sequenced from one sample in a study of T cells in Graves' hyperthyroidism and ophthalmopathy (dated by TCRdb to between 2018 and 2021). Receptor libraries were prepared by multiplex PCR. The instrument given in TCRdb is Illumina HiSeq 2000. The TCR beta CDR3 regions were amplified from the RNA transcripts. For the first round of RT-PCR on the TCR CDR3, the HTBI primer set was used together with the Qiagen OneStep RT-PCR kit. TCRdb trimmed the raw reads at Q25, called clones with MiXCR and kept productive beta chains. Every distinct CDR3 protein forms one entry, paired with its most common genes and DNA. This sample holds 500,000 to 650,000 distinct CDR3 sequences; roughly 45% were observed only once. The ten largest clones add up to 44% of the sample. The sequencing sample was made of peripheral blood or thyroid tissue (not recorded which). These receptors originate from an adult woman with Graves' disease, either hyperthyroidism or ophthalmopathy (not recorded which).

This chain joins TRBV12-3 or TRBV12-4 and TRBJ2-7; D possibly corresponds to TRBD2 (6 bases). The CDR3 runs to 14 residues. Trimming took off 4 bases at V and 1 base at J, with 11 bases between the two ends. CDR3 residues: CASSSGGGSYEQYF. The CDR3 DNA reads TGTGCCAGCAGTTCAGGTGGGGGGTCCTACGAGCAGTACTTC.

As regards this clonotype: Sequence at one end of the junction differs from germline and may be a read error. This sequence joins TRBV7-9 and TRBJ2-7, with 10 nucleotides matching TRBD1. Germline values: CDR1 SEHNR, CDR2 FQNEAQ (reference sequence). This CDR3 has 14 residues. CDR3 bases: TGCGCCAGTTCCTTGGACAGGGGGAAATACGAGCAGTACTTC. Translated: CASSLDRGKYEQYF.

The chain has TRBV10-3 and TRBJ2-7; tentatively, D is TRBD1 (6 bases). This CDR3 has 13 amino acids. Germline V gene sequence: CDR1 ENHRY, CDR2 SYGVKD. With 8 bases removed from V and 2 bases from J, the gap between germline ends came to 13 bases. CDR3 region: CAISRGGAYEQYF. The CDR3 DNA reads as TGTGCCATCTCCAGGGGCGGAGCCTACGAGCAGTACTTC.

This clonotype was recorded a few times. V gene TRBV2 combines with J gene TRBJ1-6, with D unresolved. Trimming took 6 bases from V and 5 from J, leaving 11 bases between them. Germline V gene sequence: CDR1 SNHLY, CDR2 FYNNEI. The CDR3 runs 14 residues. CDR3: CASRRGRNNSPLHF. As DNA, the CDR3 is TGTGCCAGCAGGCGCGGACGGAATAATTCACCCCTCCACTTT.

This chain connects TRBV7-2 to TRBJ2-5; TRBD2 agrees at 7 bases. Germline trimming cut 5 bases from V and 9 bases from J; bases unmatched to any gene: 12. The CDR3 sequence is 14 residues long. The germline V gene has CDR1 SGHTA and CDR2 FQGNSA. CDR3 region: CASSGTGRTEPQYF. The DNA for the CDR3 is TGTGCCAGCAGCGGCACCGGGAGGACGGAGCCCCAGTACTTC.

This chain links TRBV2 with TRBJ2-7; a possible D gene is TRBD1 (5 bases). V was cut by 5 bases and J by 6 bases, with 17 bases left in between. Looked up from germline, CDR1 is SNHLY and CDR2 is FYNNEI. CDR3 size: 14 residues. As DNA, the CDR3 is TGTGCCAGCAGTATCCCTTTGATGGGGCGCGAGCAGTACTTC. Translation: CASSIPLMGREQYF.

Only a few counts were recorded for this clonotype. CDR3 sequence: CSAWDRGFQETQYF. CDR3 DNA: TGCAGCGCTTGGGACAGGGGATTCCAAGAGACCCAGTACTTC. This chain joins TRBV29-1 and TRBJ2-5; 10 nucleotides align to TRBD1. CDR1 is SQVTM and CDR2 is ANQGSEA in the germline V gene. The CDR3 spans 14 residues. The trim removed 7 bases at V and 1 base at J, leaving 6 bases unmatched.

On this clonotype itself: One end of the junction does not line up with germline, which may come from a read error. V is TRBV27 and J is TRBJ1-6, with TRBD1 matching 7 bases. Germline V gene data show CDR1 as MNHEY and CDR2 as SMNVEV (reference sequence). CDR3 length equals 15 residues. This chain's CDR3 is CASSSRQGRNSPLHF. CDR3 coding DNA: TGTGCCAGCAGTAGCCGACAGGGACGTAATTCACCCCTCCATTTT.

The sample holds many counts of this clonotype. The V and J genes are TRBV2 and TRBJ1-1; D is possibly TRBD1 (6 bases). The CDR3 runs to 14 residues. The germline gives CDR1 SNHLY, CDR2 FYNNEI. The V end lost 6 bases, the J end lost 6 bases, and 17 bases lay between the germline ends. Written as DNA, the CDR3 is TGTGCCAGCAGGGCACAGGGCTCCTTGTCTGAAGCTTTCTTT. Translating gives CASRAQGSLSEAFF.

CDR3 amino acids: CASSLAGGERNGYTF. In nucleotides, the CDR3 is TGTGCCAGCAGCTTAGCCGGGGGGGAGCGAAATGGCTACACCTTC. V usage is TRBV7-6 and J usage is TRBJ1-2; D may be TRBD1 (5 bases). CDR1 and CDR2 from the germline V gene are SGHVS and FNYEAQ. Trimming left V 0 bases short and J 6 bases short, with 14 bases between. The CDR3 has 15 amino acids.

In DNA form, the CDR3 reads TGTGCCAGCAGTGATCCGACAGGGCGCACTGAAGCTTTCTTT. Translation: CASSDPTGRTEAFF. The chain carries TRBV25-1 and TRBJ1-1, with 7 bases aligning to TRBD1. V shed 3 bases, J shed 4 bases, and the junction held 5 bases outside the gene matches. CDR1 is MGHDK, CDR2 SYGVNS, per germline. The CDR3 is 14 amino acids.

The V and J genes are TRBV13 and TRBJ2-6; possible D gene TRBD1, 7 bases. CDR3 size: 17 residues. V lost 5 bases and J lost 1, with 15 bases in between. Germline values: CDR1 PRHDT, CDR2 FYEKMQ (reference sequence). The CDR3 DNA is TGTGCCAGCAGCCGAAACCCAGGGGGGTCTGGGGCCAACGTCCTGACTTTC. The encoded protein is CASSRNPGGSGANVLTF.

At least ten counts were recorded for this clonotype. CDR3 nucleotide sequence: TGCAGCGTTCCTAGCGGGCGGAACACCGGGGAGCTGTTTTTT. As protein: CSVPSGRNTGELFF. The chain is built from TRBV29-1 and TRBJ2-2; TRBD2 matches 8 bases. Germline V lookup: CDR1 SQVTM, CDR2 ANQGSEA. The CDR3 totals 14 residues. With 5 bases clipped from V and 1 base from J, the junction kept 3 bases outside the gene matches.

This clonotype has more than one count but fewer than ten. The chain recombines TRBV6-1 with TRBJ2-7, with D maybe TRBD1 (6 bases). Trimming removed 6 bases from V and 4 bases from J, with 19 bases in between. The germline V gene encodes CDR1 MNHNS and CDR2 SASEGT. The CDR3 sequence is 15 residues long. Written as DNA, the CDR3 is TGTGCCAGCAGCCCACCTCCGGACAGCCCTTACGAGCAGTACTTC. This translates into CASSPPPDSPYEQYF.

This clonotype turned up a few times. The J gene is TRBJ2-2, the V gene TRBV2, with D unclear. V was shortened by 6 bases and J by 0 bases, with 8 bases between the two germline ends. The germline V gene encodes CDR1 SNHLY and CDR2 FYNNEI. The CDR3 has 14 amino acids. The CDR3 region is CASRATTNTGELFF. The CDR3 nucleotides read TGTGCCAGCAGGGCAACGACGAACACCGGGGAGCTGTTTTTT. Together with reference TRBV2 and TRBJ2-2, the CDR3 gives the full variable domain: EPEVTQTPSHQVTQMGQEVILRCVPISNHLYFYWYRQILGQKVEFLVSFYNNEISEKSEIFDDQFSVERPDGSNFTLKIRSTKLEDSAMYFCASRATTNTGELFFGEGSRLTVL.

This chain uses TRBV6-1 with TRBJ1-5, with a weak D call TRBD1 (6 bases). Trimming removed 6 bases from V and 0 bases from J, with 12 bases in between. Per the germline V gene, CDR1 is MNHNS and CDR2 is SASEGT. The CDR3 runs 15 residues. The DNA for the CDR3 is TGTGCCAGCAGATCCCCGGGACATAGCAATCAGCCCCAGCATTTT. This sequence encodes CASRSPGHSNQPQHF.

The chain links TRBV12-3 or TRBV12-4 to TRBJ1-2; D ambiguous. The CDR3 has 13 amino acids. Trimming took off 3 bases at V and 9 bases at J, with 14 bases between the two ends. The CDR3 DNA is TGTGCCAGCAGTTTGGTCCGGTTAAGTAGCTACACCTTC. This codes for CASSLVRLSSYTF.

This clonotype was counted many times. DNA of the CDR3: TGTGCCACCAGCACCGGGGCTACACAAGAGACCCAGTACTTC. Its protein is CATSTGATQETQYF. V is TRBV15 and J is TRBJ2-5, with D perhaps given as TRBD1 or TRBD2 (5 bases each). The CDR3 spans 14 residues. The V end was cut by 4 bases, the J end by 2 bases, with 11 bases between. Germline values: CDR1 LNHNV, CDR2 YYDKDF (reference sequence).

V is TRBV7-3 and J is TRBJ1-1; D gene ambiguous. Trimming cost V 0 bases and J 6 bases, with 8 bases left between them. Germline lookup yields CDR1 SGHTA and CDR2 FQGTGA. The CDR3 has 13 amino acids. The CDR3 spells CASSLTIGSEAFF. DNA of the CDR3: TGTGCCAGCAGCTTAACGATCGGGTCTGAAGCTTTCTTT. Using reference TRBV7-3 and TRBJ1-1 for the parts outside the CDR3, the full variable domain is GAGVSQTPSNKVTEKGKYVELRCDPISGHTALYWYRQSLGQGPEFLIYFQGTGAADDSGLPNDRFFAVRPEGSVSTLKIQRTERGDSAVYLCASSLTIGSEAFFGQGTRLTVV.

This clonotype showed up just a few times. The CDR3 loop is CASRPGVEGPQETQYF. CDR3 in DNA: TGTGCCAGCAGGCCCGGGGTAGAGGGGCCGCAAGAGACCCAGTACTTC. This chain connects TRBV12-3 or TRBV12-4 to TRBJ2-5; tentatively, D is TRBD1 or TRBD2 (5 bases each). Trimming stripped 6 bases from V and 2 bases from J, with 19 bases between. The CDR3 runs 16 residues.

This clonotype was seen at least ten times. This chain links TRBV29-1 with TRBJ2-7; 7 bases are shared with TRBD1. This CDR3 comprises 12 residues. Germline CDR1 and CDR2: SQVTM and ANQGSEA. J lost 1 base, V lost 4 bases, and 1 base had no gene match. CDR3 loop: CSVADRSYEQYF. In DNA, the CDR3 is TGCAGCGTTGCGGACAGGTCCTACGAGCAGTACTTC.

This chain joins TRBV9 and TRBJ1-1; D not resolved. The germline CDR1 and CDR2 sequences are SGDLS and YYNGEE. Trimming stripped 3 bases from V and 3 bases from J, with 12 bases between. CDR3 length: 14 residues. CDR3 residues: CASSEGLADTEAFF. In DNA form, the CDR3 reads TGTGCCAGCAGCGAGGGATTAGCGGACACTGAAGCTTTCTTT.

Comment on this clonotype: A read error may produce the germline difference seen at one junction end. The rearrangement links TRBV20-1 to TRBJ1-2; 8 bases are shared with TRBD1. In germline, CDR1 is DFQATT, CDR2 SNEGSKA (reference sequence). The CDR3 covers 16 residues. The CDR3 DNA is TGCAGCGCTAGAGTGGACAGGGTGCCCGGGGACGATGGCTACACCTTC. This gives the protein CSARVDRVPGDDGYTF.

This clonotype was seen repeatedly, ten times or more. The chain joins TRBV7-2 to TRBJ2-7; D is unresolved. Germline CDR1 and CDR2: SGHTA and FQGNSA. V gave up 1 base and J gave up 4 bases, with 2 bases separating them. The CDR3 contains 11 residues. The CDR3 region is CASSLEYEQYF. CDR3 DNA sequence: TGTGCCAGCAGCTTAGAGTACGAGCAGTACTTC. The full variable domain, in which reference TRBV7-2 and TRBJ2-7 provide the parts outside the CDR3, is GAGVSQSPSNKVTEKGKDVELRCDPISGHTALYWYRQSLGQGLEFLIYFQGNSAPDKSGLPSDRFSAERTGGSVSTLTIQRTQQEDSAVYLCASSLEYEQYFGPGTRLTVT.

The chain recombines TRBV7-2 with TRBJ1-4, with 7 bases aligning to TRBD1. This CDR3 comprises 15 residues. V was pared by 1 base and J by 7 bases, with 6 bases of the junction left unmatched. The germline CDR1 and CDR2 sequences are SGHTA and FQGNSA. CDR3 DNA sequence: TGTGCCAGCAGCTTAGGGACAGGAAAGGGTGAAAAACTGTTTTTT. Encoded protein: CASSLGTGKGEKLFF.

This clonotype was counted ten times or more. The V call is TRBV2, the J call TRBJ2-7, with D unresolved. V was trimmed by 4 bases and J by 1 base, leaving 8 bases between them. In germline, CDR1 is SNHLY, CDR2 FYNNEI. The CDR3 contains 13 residues. The CDR3 sequence: CASSVAGSYEQYF. CDR3 DNA: TGTGCCAGCAGTGTGGCAGGATCCTACGAGCAGTACTTC.